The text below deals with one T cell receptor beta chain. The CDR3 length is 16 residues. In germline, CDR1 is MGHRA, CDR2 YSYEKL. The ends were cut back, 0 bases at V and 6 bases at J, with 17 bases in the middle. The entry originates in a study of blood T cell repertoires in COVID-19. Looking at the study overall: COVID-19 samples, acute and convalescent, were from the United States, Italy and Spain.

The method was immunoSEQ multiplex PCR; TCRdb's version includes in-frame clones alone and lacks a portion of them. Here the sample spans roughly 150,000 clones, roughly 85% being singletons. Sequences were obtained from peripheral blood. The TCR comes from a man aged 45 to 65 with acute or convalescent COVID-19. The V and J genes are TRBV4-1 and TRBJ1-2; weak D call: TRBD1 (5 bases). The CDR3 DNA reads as TGCGCCAGCAGCCAAGATGTCGGCAGGGCATGGAATGGCTACACCTTC. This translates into CASSQDVGRAWNGYTF.